The clone carrying this TCR beta chain was seen a handful of times. The antigen remains undetermined. Primed by a sample-barcoded 5' primer and a J-beta primer mix, a second PCR proceeded for roughly 7 to 12 cycles. Each CDR3 protein is one row after TCRdb ran MiXCR on the 5' RACE reads. The profile covers about 1.6 million distinct CDR3 sequences, with around 35% appearing a single time and approximately 10% taken by the ten largest. The data originate from a study of blood T cells in healthy people across ages. Whole-study results and caveats: The long-lived group displayed more naive CD4+ cells, plus higher diversity, than the aged donors did. Observed TCR beta diversity per million T cells went down as age went up. This fall followed a roughly linear course with age.

This receptor was identified in a woman between 25 and 40 years old in good health. The sample taken for sequencing was blood.

CDR3 bases: TGTGCCAGCAGTTTATCAGGGACTAGTCGCAATGAGCAGTTCTTC. Translation gives CASSLSGTSRNEQFF. V gene TRBV27 combines with J gene TRBJ2-1; 8 nucleotides agree with TRBD2. CDR1 is MNHEY and CDR2 is SMNVEV in the germline V gene (reference sequence). The CDR3 is made up of 15 amino acids. V lost 0 bases to trimming and J lost 6 bases; unmatched junction nucleotides: 4.